These T cell receptor beta chains were read from a single sample in a study of T cell changes during pregnancy in multiple sclerosis. The data were produced by immunoSEQ multiplex PCR, yet TCRdb's version contains in-frame clones alone and is incomplete. The data contain 45,000 to 50,000 clones, around 94% of them singletons. The sample here was CD8+ T cells from peripheral blood mononuclear cells, taken before pregnancy. The receptor source for this set is a female donor with multiple sclerosis, enrolled in a pregnancy study. CDR3s include the opening cysteine and the closing phenylalanine or tryptophan. Each record gives: V gene, CDR3 length, CDR3 protein.

V: TRBV27
length: 13
CDR3: CASSPQGLGGYTF

V: TRBV6-5
length: 13
CDR3: CASSYGGGNEQFF

V: TRBV4-3
length: 14
CDR3: CASSRDRGRETQYF

V: TRBV19
length: 15
CDR3: CASSSAGAAIDEQFF

V: TRBV28
length: 17
CDR3: CASSPRQGRSWSYEQYF

V: TRBV28
length: 13
CDR3: CASSWTRTDTQYF

V: TRBV6-5
length: 16
CDR3: CASSYHMDRFTGELFF

V: TRBV7-2
length: 13
CDR3: CASSLNQGYEQYF

V: TRBV4-3
length: 17
CDR3: CASSQDVYPSGNNEQFF

V: TRBV5-1
length: 15
CDR3: CASSINRGLNTEAFF

V: TRBV7-9
length: 16
CDR3: CASSPPGTSVEYGYTF

V: TRBV11-2
length: 15
CDR3: CASSASGGNTDTQYF

V: TRBV5-4
length: 16
CDR3: CASSPGTSGVPVPQYF